The entry below describes one TCR beta chain. The data were taken from a study of blood T cell repertoires in COVID-19. Study-level information: Sample material is recorded as cDNA or gDNA derived from T cells, B-cell-depleted T cells, or PBMCs.

There are 13 residues in the CDR3. The germline V gene has CDR1 SGHRS and CDR2 YFSETQ. Deletions cut 4 bases from V and 6 bases from J, with 10 bases between. Assay: immunoSEQ multiplex PCR; the TCRdb copy retains only in-frame clones and omits some. Among roughly 220,000 clones listed, 65% to 90% were seen once. This rearrangement joins TRBV5-1 to TRBJ2-2; possibly TRBD2 for D (6 bases). This receptor was obtained from a man older than 75 with acute or convalescent COVID-19. Sequencing used peripheral blood. The CDR3 bases are TGCGCCAGCAGCGAGACTAGTTCCGGGGAGCTGTTTTTT. It encodes CASSETSSGELFF.